The 8 T cell receptor beta chains below were found in one sample sequenced in a study of identical twins. TCRdb reprocessed the 5' RACE reads with MiXCR, giving one entry per CDR3 protein. The table lists a few hundred thousand distinct CDR3 sequences, nearly 9.5% of them singletons. This same sample was also part of a study on yellow fever vaccine responses in identical twins.

The sequenced sample consisted of CD8+ T cells sorted from blood. The receptors originated from a woman between 18 and 30 years old in good health.

This clonotype occurred many times. V and J are TRBV28 and TRBJ1-1; TRBD1 matches 7 bases. This CDR3 has 14 amino acids. V lost 7 bases, J lost 7 bases, and 12 bases stayed unmatched. Germline V gives CDR1 MDHEN, CDR2 SYDVKM. Written as DNA, the CDR3 is TGTGCCAGCACCCGGGGGACAGAAGTCGGTGAAGCTTTCTTT. This codes for CASTRGTEVGEAFF.

The gene calls are TRBV29-1 and TRBJ1-1; D gene unclear. Germline V gene lookup returns CDR1 SQVTM and CDR2 ANQGSEA. The CDR3 contains 13 residues. The CDR3 DNA sequence: TGCACCTCCACACTTTCGATGAACACTGAAGCTTTCTTT. The encoded protein is CTSTLSMNTEAFF.

The V gene is TRBV10-3, the J gene TRBJ2-7; 13 nucleotides line up with TRBD2. V lost 3 bases, J lost 2 bases, and 4 bases stayed unmatched. The length of the CDR3 is 16 residues. Germline CDR1 reads ENHRY; CDR2 reads SYGVKD. The CDR3 region has the DNA TGTGCCATCAGTGATCCCGGGACTAGCGGGACCTACGAGCAGTACTTC. It codes for CAISDPGTSGTYEQYF.

The DNA of the CDR3 is TGTGCCAGCAGGGGCATAAGCACAGATACGCAGTATTTT. Encoded protein: CASRGISTDTQYF. This chain uses TRBV2 with TRBJ2-3; D gene ambiguous. The CDR3 totals 13 residues. V shed 6 bases and J shed 0 bases, with 7 bases lying between them. In germline, CDR1 is SNHLY, CDR2 FYNNEI.

This clonotype occurred a few times. The V gene is TRBV3-1, the J gene TRBJ2-1, with D possibly matching TRBD2 (5 bases). Germline CDR1 is LGHDT and CDR2 is YNNKEL (reference sequence). Between the trimmed V and J ends, which lost 0 bases and 10 bases, there was a span of 10 bases. The CDR3 is 13 residues long. The CDR3 nucleotides are TGTGCCAGCAGCCAAGAGACGGGCGGGGAGCAGTTCTTC. Translating it yields CASSQETGGEQFF.

There are many counts of this clonotype. The V gene is TRBV20-1, the J gene TRBJ1-2; D possibly corresponds to TRBD1 (6 bases). Per germline, CDR1 DFQATT and CDR2 SNEGSKA (reference sequence). With 6 bases removed from V and 5 bases from J, the gap between germline ends came to 25 bases. CDR3 length: 16 residues. The CDR3 is CSARTTTTGWNYGYTF. The CDR3 nucleotides read TGCAGTGCACGCACAACTACCACAGGGTGGAATTATGGCTACACCTTC.

Here the CDR3 DNA reads TGTGCCAGCAGGTCGGGACAGGCGAACACTGAAGCTTTCTTT. This encodes CASRSGQANTEAFF. J is TRBJ1-1 and V is TRBV7-6, with 8 bases matching TRBD1. CDR1 is SGHVS and CDR2 is FNYEAQ in the germline V gene. CDR3 length: 14 amino acids. The V and J ends lost 6 bases and 1 base, in that order; junction bases with no gene match: 4.

The CDR3 loop is CASSSQGEQFF. The CDR3 DNA sequence: TGTGCCAGCAGCTCTCAGGGTGAGCAGTTCTTC. V usage is TRBV11-3 and J usage is TRBJ2-1; a weak D match, TRBD1 (5 bases). The length of the CDR3 is 11 residues. V shed 4 bases and J shed 9 bases, with 7 bases lying between them. Per the germline V gene, CDR1 is SGHNT and CDR2 is YENEEA.